This entry describes one T cell receptor beta chain. Sequencing used immunoSEQ multiplex PCR; TCRdb keeps in-frame clones, though not all of them. The sample holds some 200,000 clones; 87% are singletons and the top ten take approximately 2.1%. Donors were grouped by their self-reported clinical history. This sample is drawn from a study of blood T cell repertoires in COVID-19. The V end was cut by 4 bases, the J end by 6 bases, with 18 bases between. The length of the CDR3 is 15 residues. CDR1 and CDR2 (germline): LGHNA, YSLEER. The chain couples TRBV4-3 to TRBJ1-2; D is uncertain. The receptor was isolated from a woman between 25 and 40 years old who had recovered from COVID-19. Sequencing input: PBMCs or T cells enriched from blood (not recorded which). This CDR3 is CASSRLDRQANGYTF. The CDR3 coding sequence is TGCGCCAGCAGCCGTCTCGACCGCCAAGCGAATGGCTACACCTTC.